This TCR beta chain came from a study of spatial heterogeneity in lung cancer. Study in general: Across tumor regions, counts of TCR transcripts showed a strong correlation with a T cell module score derived from matched bulk RNA-seq.

This clonotype was observed a handful of times. Its target is unknown. Via MiXCR, TCRdb re-called the 5' RACE reads, giving one row per CDR3 protein. The sample contains 3,000 to 4,000 distinct CDR3 sequences, 35% to 45% of which appear only once. Time point indicated: sample taken at primary tumor resection. The cohort: around 79 early-stage, untreated non-small cell lung cancer patients. General study points: Among tumor T cells, estimated coverage was roughly 7% for alpha chains and 12% to 15% for beta chains. For expanded intratumoral alpha and beta TCRs, counts tracked tumor mutation counts.

Germline trimming cut 8 bases from V and 6 bases from J; bases unmatched to any gene: 3. CDR3 length: 12 residues. The specimen was lung tumor tissue, collected at surgery. The chain has TRBV12-3 or TRBV12-4 and TRBJ2-2; TRBD2 agrees at 7 bases. The TCR originated in a male donor with early-stage non-small cell lung cancer. The CDR3 sequence: CASPRGAGELFF. Written as DNA, the CDR3 is TGTGCCAGCCCCCGGGGGGCCGGGGAGCTGTTTTTT.